A selection of T cell receptor beta chains follows, all from one sample in a study of blood T cells in healthy people across ages. MiXCR was run by TCRdb on the 5' RACE reads, yielding one entry per CDR3 protein. The sample lists hundreds of thousands of distinct CDR3 sequences; 25% were seen once. The sample was also reused in another study, on T cells of mothers and their children.

The sequenced material came from blood. The origin of the receptors is a boy younger than 18 in good health. Each CDR3 is given with its conserved first and last residue. The D gene is left open where the match is weak. The size entry is marked missing in some rows and otherwise reads once, few, many or a size class.

TRBV11-2	many	TRBJ2-1	NA	TGTGCCAGCAGCTTAGATGACCTAATCAATGAGCAGTTCTTC	CASSLDDLINEQFF
TRBV29-1	few	TRBJ1-1	TRBD1	TGCAGCACCTTGACAGGGTTGAACACTGAAGCTTTCTTT	CSTLTGLNTEAFF
TRBV2	NA	TRBJ2-1	TRBD2	TGTGCCGGCAGTGATATAACGCGGGGGTTCGGTGAGCAGTTCTTC	CAGSDITRGFGEQFF
TRBV7-9	NA	TRBJ2-1	NA	TGTGCCAGCAGCCCGCGATTTGGGGGGTACAATGAGCAGTTCTTC	CASSPRFGGYNEQFF
TRBV11-2	NA	TRBJ2-1	NA	TGTGCCAGCAGCCGCGAGTTGGATGAGCAGTTCTTC	CASSRELDEQFF
TRBV7-8	NA	TRBJ2-7	TRBD2	TGTGCCAGCAGCTTTGAAATAGCGGGGAACTACGAGCAGTACTTC	CASSFEIAGNYEQYF
TRBV5-1	NA	TRBJ1-1	TRBD1	TGCGCCAGCAGCTCAAGACAGGGGGAGTTCACTGAAGCTTTCTTT	CASSSRQGEFTEAFF
TRBV28	few	TRBJ2-3	NA	TGTGCCAGCAGTCCCAGGACGGCGGCTAGCACAGATACGCAGTATTTT	CASSPRTAASTDTQYF
TRBV25-1	NA	TRBJ1-1	NA	TGTGCCAGCAGTGGATTTGGCAGGAACACTGAAGCTTTCTTT	CASSGFGRNTEAFF
TRBV12-3/TRBV12-4	NA	TRBJ1-2	NA	TGTGCCAGCAGTCCAAATTTTGATGGCTACACCTTC	CASSPNFDGYTF
TRBV2	few	TRBJ2-1	NA	TGTGCCAGCAGTCGCGGGGAGTACAATGAGCAGTTCTTC	CASSRGEYNEQFF
TRBV5-1	few	TRBJ2-1	NA	TGCGCCAGCAGGCCCGGGGATTATAATGAGCAGTTCTTC	CASRPGDYNEQFF
TRBV29-1	NA	TRBJ1-4	NA	TGCAGCTCCAAAGGGGGAGCTAATGAAAAACTGTTTTTT	CSSKGGANEKLFF
TRBV7-9	few	TRBJ1-3	NA	TGTGCCAGCGAGGGACATCTTTCTGGGTACTCTGGAAACACCATATATTTT	CASEGHLSGYSGNTIYF
TRBV12-3/TRBV12-4	few	TRBJ1-3	NA	TGTGCCAGCAGTTTTACAGCCTCTGGAAACACCATATATTTT	CASSFTASGNTIYF
TRBV5-6	NA	TRBJ2-5	TRBD1	TGTGCCAGCAGCTCCGCCAGGGGGCGCCAGTACTTC	CASSSARGRQYF
TRBV19	NA	TRBJ1-3	NA	TGTGCCACCTCGTCCTCTGGAAACACCATATATTTT	CATSSSGNTIYF
TRBV28	NA	TRBJ1-5	NA	TGTGCCAGCAGCAGGAGCCTATTAGTCGATTTT	CASSRSLLVDF
TRBV5-1	NA	TRBJ2-7	TRBD1	TGCGCCAGCAGCCTTACAGGGGACCTCTCCTACGAGCAGTACTTC	CASSLTGDLSYEQYF
TRBV10-3	few	TRBJ2-7	NA	TGTGCCATCAGTGAGTCATACGGCTACGAGCAGTACTTC	CAISESYGYEQYF
TRBV7-9	NA	TRBJ2-7	NA	TGTGCCAGCAGCCCGAGGCCCGACGAGCAGTACTTC	CASSPRPDEQYF
TRBV27	NA	TRBJ2-1	TRBD2	TGTGCCAGCAGCTCACTCCTAGCGGGAGATCGCAATGAGCAGTTCTTC	CASSSLLAGDRNEQFF
TRBV11-2	NA	TRBJ2-7	NA	TGTGCCAGTTCGAAGGGCCTGGGGTCCTACGAGCAGTACTTC	CASSKGLGSYEQYF
TRBV6-2/TRBV6-3	few	TRBJ2-2	NA	TGTGCCAGCAGTGGCTCGCGTTCCGGGGTCGGGGAGCTGTTTTTT	CASSGSRSGVGELFF
TRBV24-1	NA	TRBJ2-7	NA	TGTGCCACCTGCTGTGGCAAGTCGGGCGAGCAGTACTTC	CATCCGKSGEQYF
TRBV24-1	NA	TRBJ2-5	NA	TGTGCCACCAGTGATTTGAACGTCGAGGGCCAGTACTTC	CATSDLNVEGQYF
TRBV20-1	NA	TRBJ2-5	TRBD1	TGCAGTGCTAGTGTGGGACAGGCGTACCAAGAGACCCAGTACTTC	CSASVGQAYQETQYF
TRBV7-2	NA	TRBJ2-5	NA	TGTGCCAGCAGCTCTAAATCGACTACGCTGGCGACCCAGTACTTC	CASSSKSTTLATQYF
TRBV20-1	few	TRBJ2-7	NA	TGCAGTGCTAGGGGGTACTCCTACGAGCAGTACTTC	CSARGYSYEQYF
TRBV5-1	few	TRBJ1-3	TRBD1	TGCGCCAGCAGCTTAGACAGGGTTGGAGACACCATATATTTT	CASSLDRVGDTIYF
TRBV25-1	NA	TRBJ2-1	TRBD1	TGTGCCAGCAGTGAGGGACAGGGGATCTACAATGAGCAGTTCTTC	CASSEGQGIYNEQFF
TRBV4-2	few	TRBJ1-1	NA	TGTGCCAGCAGCCCGCCGGGGAGTGGGAACACTGAAGCTTTCTTT	CASSPPGSGNTEAFF
TRBV7-9	NA	TRBJ2-7	TRBD2	TGTGCCAGCAGCCCGGGTCCCGAAACCCTAGCGGGAGCCTACGAGCAGTACTTC	CASSPGPETLAGAYEQYF
TRBV6-2/TRBV6-3	NA	TRBJ1-1	TRBD1	TGTGCCAGCAGTTACCCCAGGGACAGGGACACTGAAGCTTTCTTT	CASSYPRDRDTEAFF
TRBV29-1	few	TRBJ2-1	NA	TGCAGCGTTGTTCTCCGGGAGCAGTTCTTC	CSVVLREQFF
TRBV7-9	NA	TRBJ1-2	NA	TGTGCCAGCAGCCCCGGGGGACTTGTTAACTATGGCTACACCTTC	CASSPGGLVNYGYTF
TRBV29-1	NA	TRBJ2-7	NA	TGCAGCGTTGAAGAGGGGGCTCAGGACGAGCAGTACTTC	CSVEEGAQDEQYF
TRBV28	NA	TRBJ2-7	NA	TGTGCCAGCAGATCGAACCGGGACAACTACGAGCAGTACTTC	CASRSNRDNYEQYF
TRBV5-1	many	TRBJ2-5	TRBD2	TGCGCCAGCAGCGCAGGGACTAGCGGGGGGAAGGAGACCCAGTACTTC	CASSAGTSGGKETQYF
TRBV3-1	few	TRBJ2-2	TRBD2	TGTGCCAGCAGCCTCGGGCTAGCGGGAGTCACCGGGGAGCTGTTTTTT	CASSLGLAGVTGELFF
TRBV5-1	few	TRBJ2-3	TRBD2	TGCGCCAGCAGCCCCCCTAGCGGGAGGGACGATACGCAGTATTTT	CASSPPSGRDDTQYF
TRBV5-5	NA	TRBJ2-1	NA	TGTGCCAGCAGTTACGGACGGGTCCTTCGGAATGAGCAGTTCTTC	CASSYGRVLRNEQFF
TRBV5-5	few	TRBJ2-7	NA	TGTGCCAGCAGCACGACCGGGACGGGAGACTACGAGCAGTACTTC	CASSTTGTGDYEQYF
TRBV27	NA	TRBJ2-4	NA	TGTGCCAGCAGTTCTTCATTAGCGGTAGCCAAAAACATTCAGTACTTC	CASSSSLAVAKNIQYF
TRBV6-2/TRBV6-3	NA	TRBJ1-1	TRBD1	TGTGCCAGCAGCCGGGACAGGGGAGAATATCGCCCTGAAGCTTTCTTT	CASSRDRGEYRPEAFF
TRBV20-1	few	TRBJ1-5	NA	TGCAGTGCTAGAGTACCCCCGAATCAGCCCCAGCATTTT	CSARVPPNQPQHF
TRBV10-3	NA	TRBJ2-1	TRBD2	TGTGCCATCCGACCAGCGGGAGGTCCAGGTGGCGGTGAGCAGTTCTTC	CAIRPAGGPGGGEQFF
TRBV20-1	NA	TRBJ2-3	NA	TGCAGTGCTAATAGTGGGCGGGACCTCGTGGTGGATACGCAGTATTTT	CSANSGRDLVVDTQYF
TRBV14	NA	TRBJ1-1	NA	TGTGCCAGCAGCCAAGAGGGAGGGGGGCGCCTGGCTTTCTTT	CASSQEGGGRLAFF
TRBV15	few	TRBJ2-5	NA	TGTGCCACCAGCGGCGCGCGATTCGAAGAGACCCAGTACTTC	CATSGARFEETQYF
TRBV25-1	NA	TRBJ1-2	TRBD1	TGTGCCAGCAGTGATCGGGACAGGGGGTTCTATGGCTACACCTTC	CASSDRDRGFYGYTF
TRBV7-9	NA	TRBJ2-2	NA	TGTGCCAGCAGCCCGTCGGGGGGCGAGGCCGGGGAGCTGTTTTTT	CASSPSGGEAGELFF
TRBV6-5	few	TRBJ1-2	TRBD1	TGTGCCAGCAGTTCGCTGACAGGGGGGTTTTATGGCTACACCTTC	CASSSLTGGFYGYTF